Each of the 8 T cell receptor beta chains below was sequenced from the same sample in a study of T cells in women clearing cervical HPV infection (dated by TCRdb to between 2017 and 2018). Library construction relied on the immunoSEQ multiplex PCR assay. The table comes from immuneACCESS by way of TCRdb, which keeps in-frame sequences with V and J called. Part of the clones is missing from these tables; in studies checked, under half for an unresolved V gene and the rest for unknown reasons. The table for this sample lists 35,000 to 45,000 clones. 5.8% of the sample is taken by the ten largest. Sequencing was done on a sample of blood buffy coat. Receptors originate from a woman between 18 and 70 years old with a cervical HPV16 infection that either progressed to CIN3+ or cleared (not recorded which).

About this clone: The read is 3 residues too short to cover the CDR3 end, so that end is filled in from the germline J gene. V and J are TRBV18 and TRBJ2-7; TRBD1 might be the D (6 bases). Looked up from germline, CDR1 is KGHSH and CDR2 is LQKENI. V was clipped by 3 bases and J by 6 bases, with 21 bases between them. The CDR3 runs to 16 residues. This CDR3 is CASSPDRLPGGGEQYF. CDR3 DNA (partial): TGTGCCAGCTCACCCGACAGGCTACCGGGTGGGGGCGAG.

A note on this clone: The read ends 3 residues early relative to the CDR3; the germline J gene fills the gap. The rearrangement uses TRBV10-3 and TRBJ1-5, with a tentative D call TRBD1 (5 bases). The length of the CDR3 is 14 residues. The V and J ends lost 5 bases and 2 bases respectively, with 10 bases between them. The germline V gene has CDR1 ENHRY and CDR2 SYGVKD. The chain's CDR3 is CAISSSGGNQPQHF. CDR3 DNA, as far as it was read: TGTGCCATCAGTAGCTCGGGGGGCAATCAGCCC.

CDR3 protein: CASSLAKLGALETQYF. The sequenced part of the CDR3 DNA is TGCGCCAGCAGCTTGGCCAAATTGGGGGCCCTTGAGACC. The chain recombines TRBV5-1 with TRBJ2-5, with D perhaps TRBD1 (6 bases). The observed sequence ends 3 residues before the CDR3 terminus, with the missing tail filled in from the germline J gene. The CDR3 is 16 residues long. V was pared by 0 bases and J by 5 bases, with 17 bases between. CDR1 and CDR2 (germline): SGHRS, YFSETQ.

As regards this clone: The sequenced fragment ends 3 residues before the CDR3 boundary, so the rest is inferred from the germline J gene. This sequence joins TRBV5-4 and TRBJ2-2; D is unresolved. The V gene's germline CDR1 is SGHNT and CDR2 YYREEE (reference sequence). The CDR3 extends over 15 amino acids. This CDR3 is CASSLKRSYNSPLFF. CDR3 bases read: TGTGCCAGCAGCTTGAAACGCTCCTATAATTCACCG.

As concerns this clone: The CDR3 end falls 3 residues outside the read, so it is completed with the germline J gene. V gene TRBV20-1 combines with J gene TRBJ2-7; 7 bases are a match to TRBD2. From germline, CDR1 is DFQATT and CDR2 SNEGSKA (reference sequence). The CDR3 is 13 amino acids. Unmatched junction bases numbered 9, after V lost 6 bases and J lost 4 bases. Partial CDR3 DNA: TGCAGTGCCCGCCAAGCGGGGACTTACGAG. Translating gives CSARQAGTYE. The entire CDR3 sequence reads CSARQAGTYEQYF.

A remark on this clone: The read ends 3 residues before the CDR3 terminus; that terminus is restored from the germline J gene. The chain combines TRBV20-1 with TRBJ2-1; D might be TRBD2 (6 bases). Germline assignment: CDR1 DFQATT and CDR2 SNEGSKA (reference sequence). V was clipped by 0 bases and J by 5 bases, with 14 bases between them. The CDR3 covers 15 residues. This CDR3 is CSARDDQTSNNEQFF. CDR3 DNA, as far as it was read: TGCAGTGCTAGAGATGACCAAACTAGCAACAATGAG.

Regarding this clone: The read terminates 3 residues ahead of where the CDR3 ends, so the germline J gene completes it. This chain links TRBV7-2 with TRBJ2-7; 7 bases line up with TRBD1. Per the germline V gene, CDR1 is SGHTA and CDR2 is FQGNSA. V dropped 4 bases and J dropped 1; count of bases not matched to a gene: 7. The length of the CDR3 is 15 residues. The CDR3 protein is CASSSGTDASYEQYF. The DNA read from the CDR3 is TGTGCCAGCAGCTCTGGGACAGACGCTTCCTACGAG. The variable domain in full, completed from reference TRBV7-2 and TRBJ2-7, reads GAGVSQSPSNKVTEKGKDVELRCDPISGHTALYWYRQSLGQGLEFLIYFQGNSAPDKSGLPSDRFSAERTGGSVSTLTIQRTQQEDSAVYLCASSSGTDASYEQYFGPGTRLTVT.

The DNA read from the CDR3 is TGTGCCAGCCTAGCGGGATCGAACACCGGGGAG. It is translated as CASLAGSNTGE. Given in full, the CDR3 is CASLAGSNTGELFF. This sequence joins TRBV12-3 or TRBV12-4 and TRBJ2-2, with 9 positions matching TRBD2. From the germline J gene comes the end of the CDR3, since the read stops 3 residues before it. The CDR3 loop spans 14 amino acids. J lost 0 bases, V lost 8 bases, and 1 base had no gene match.